This T cell receptor (beta chain) was obtained from a study of shared clonotypes between healthy human individuals (dated by TCRdb to 2019 to 2021). Describing the broader study: A few men and a couple of women, aged 18 to 49 years, made up the cohort. Leukapheresis yielded between about 0.85 and 10 billion PBMCs per donor. Per donor, three plates each were used for CD4 naive and CD4 memory, two for CD8 naive, and one for CD8 memory. To increase sequencing depth and limit assay-specific biases, TCR repertoire library preparation and sequencing were carried out by different laboratories using diverse techniques. To estimate repertoire size and how much clonotypes are shared between individuals, the study performed deep sequencing of blood TCR repertoires from a handful of healthy adults.

Using the deep immunoSEQ assay, TCR CDR3 regions were amplified from genomic DNA by multiplex PCR. Extracted genomic DNA from each cell subset was distributed evenly across all wells of several immunoSEQ 96-well plates, and each plate was treated as a replicate. For sorted subsets, 150 to 200 ng genomic DNA, equal to 30,000 to 35,000 T cell genomes, was loaded into each replicate PCR. Purified libraries were measured with a Qubit 3.0 fluorometer, size-checked on a Bioanalyzer 2100, and measured again with the KAPA Library Quantification kit. Each immunoSEQ 96-well plate was sequenced on its own single-read 150-cycle Illumina NextSeq 550 flow cell. As for the original processing: Because the immunoSEQ output included only junctional sequences and no quality scores, the filtering could not be the same as the filtering used for full-length reads. To assign V/J genes and CDR3, sequences were annotated using PyIR, a Python wrapper for IgBLAST v1.9, with IMGT germline references. Reads with weak V/J assignments (E-value above 1e-6), missing CDR3, stop codons, out-of-frame junctions, or ambiguous translated residues were removed. V3J clonotypes were defined by identical inferred V gene, J gene, and CDR3 amino acid sequence. The percentage overlap between two repertoires was calculated by dividing the number of shared unique clonotypes by the size of the smaller repertoire. Three approaches were used to assess repertoire richness: RTK rarefaction, the Chao1 estimator, and Recon v2.1 estimates of unobserved clonotypes. Generation probabilities were computed with OLGA for all TCRbeta clonotypes obtained by the gDNA method from a handful of donors. This is the immuneACCESS table as TCRdb keeps it, with only in-frame sequences that have V and J called. A part of the clones is gone; compared with another copy, unresolved V genes explain less than half, and the rest is unexplained. The D gene and trimming were derived from the DNA, and the V and J assignments and clone size from that table. The sample data list fewer than 800,000 clones, and about 90% of these were observed just once. Clones ranked in the top ten supply about 24% of the sample.

CD8 naive samples consisted of CD45RO-negative cells that were positively selected for CCR7, yielding a CD45RA+CCR7+ population without TemRA cells. The donors were healthy, HIV-negative adults with no recently reported acute infections or vaccinations. Every donor was a Caucasian adult residing in Nashville, Tennessee, USA. Blood was collected by leukapheresis, and PBMCs were isolated by Ficoll-Histopaque density gradient centrifugation and then cryopreserved in liquid nitrogen vapor phase. Analytical flow cytometry was used to check the purity and quantity of every magnetically sorted T cell population. Each sorted fraction had its genomic DNA isolated and then quantified by UV absorbance on a Nanodrop 2000c. The CDR3 runs 14 residues from the cysteine to the phenylalanine. The retained sequence is limited to the CDR3, 42 bases, with the frame set at the first base. V gives up 6 bases and J gives up 6 bases, and the segment between their germline ends measures 15 bases. In the germline V gene (reference sequence), CDR1 corresponds to MNHEY and CDR2 to SMNVEV.

The table lists this clone with a few counts. The specificity of this receptor is unknown. Base qualities were left out, and no much larger clone turns up one base away. Here is what the overall study found, with its caveats: Pairwise subsampling indicated that sequencing depth was expected to affect the degree of clonotype sharing among donors. Larger estimated clonotype richness was generally found for naive subsets than for memory subsets. Approximately 5% of naive CD4, 3.5% of naive CD8, around 2.3% of memory CD4, and about 0.4% of memory CD8 clonotypes were shared across several donors. Clonotypes shared by all four sorted-subset donors showed higher generation probabilities than non-shared clonotypes. Incomplete sequencing was indicated by rarefaction of sorted-subset datasets, despite the large sequencing depth. Because the study included a small number of donors, the genetic and exposure-history diversity represented was limited. Sampling was restricted to blood, and TCR repertoires in tissues likely differ from the TCR repertoires found in blood.

Sequenced input: naive CD8+ T cells sorted from blood. The cell subset or site label of this sample denotes: CD45RA+CCR7+. The sequence was collected from a man aged 25 to 40 in good health. The chain joins TRBV27 to TRBJ2-1; a weak D assignment points to TRBD2 (7 bases agree). The DNA reads as follows: TGTGCCAGCAGCCCCAAGAGGGGGGGCAATGAGCAGTTCTTC. The encoded protein is CASSPKRGGNEQFF.